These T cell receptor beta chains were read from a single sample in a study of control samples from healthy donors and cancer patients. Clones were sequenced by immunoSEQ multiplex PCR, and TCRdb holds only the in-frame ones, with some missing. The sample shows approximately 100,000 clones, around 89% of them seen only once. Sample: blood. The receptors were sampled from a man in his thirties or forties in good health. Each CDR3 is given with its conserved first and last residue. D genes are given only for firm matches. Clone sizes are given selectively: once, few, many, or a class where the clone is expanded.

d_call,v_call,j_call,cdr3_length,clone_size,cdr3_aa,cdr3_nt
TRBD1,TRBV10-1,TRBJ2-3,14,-,CASSEQGGTDTQYF,TGCGCCAGCAGTGAACAGGGGGGCACAGATACGCAGTATTTT
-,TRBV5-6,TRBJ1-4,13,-,CASSLGGVEKLFF,TGTGCCAGCAGCCTGGGGGGTGTTGAAAAACTGTTTTTT
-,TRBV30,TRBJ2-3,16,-,CAWSRTSLRSPDTQYF,TGTGCCTGGAGTCGTACTAGTCTGAGGAGCCCAGATACGCAGTATTTT
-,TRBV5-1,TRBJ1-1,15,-,CASSLEGPWGTEAFF,TGCGCCAGCAGCTTGGAGGGGCCCTGGGGTACTGAAGCTTTCTTT
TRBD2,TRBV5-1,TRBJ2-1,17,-,CASSLVVGLAGKNEQFF,TGCGCCAGCAGCTTAGTAGTTGGACTAGCGGGAAAGAATGAGCAGTTCTTC
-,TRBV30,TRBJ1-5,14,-,CAWSGQGRNQPQHF,TGTGCCTGGAGTGGTCAGGGGCGCAATCAGCCCCAGCATTTT
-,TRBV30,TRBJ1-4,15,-,CAWSSTTWGPRKLFF,TGTGCCTGGAGCTCAACGACTTGGGGGCCGAGGAAACTGTTTTTT
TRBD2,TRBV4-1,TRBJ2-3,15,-,CASSQGLAGVDTQYF,TGCGCCAGCAGCCAAGGGTTAGCGGGAGTAGATACGCAGTATTTT
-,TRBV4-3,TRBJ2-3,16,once,CASSQDWLTSTDTQYF,TGCGCCAGCAGCCAAGATTGGTTAACTAGCACAGATACGCAGTATTTT
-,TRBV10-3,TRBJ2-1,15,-,CAISESGGLGNEQFF,TGTGCCATCAGTGAGTCTGGCGGGTTGGGCAATGAGCAGTTCTTC
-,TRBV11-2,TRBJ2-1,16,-,CASSPGARSYYNEQFF,TGTGCCAGCAGCCCAGGGGCAAGGTCCTACTACAATGAGCAGTTCTTC
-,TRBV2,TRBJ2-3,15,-,CASRSRTGSTDTQYF,TGTGCCAGCAGGTCTCGGACTGGCAGCACAGATACGCAGTATTTT
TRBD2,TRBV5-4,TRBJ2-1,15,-,CASSFGTSGNREQFF,TGTGCCAGCAGCTTCGGGACTAGCGGGAATCGCGAGCAGTTCTTC
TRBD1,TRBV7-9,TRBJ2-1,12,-,CASSDRENEQFF,TGTGCCAGCAGCGACAGGGAGAATGAGCAGTTCTTC
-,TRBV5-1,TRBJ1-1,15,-,CASSLVGALNTEAFF,TGCGCCAGCAGCTTGGTGGGGGCCCTGAACACTGAAGCTTTCTTT
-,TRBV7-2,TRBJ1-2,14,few,CASSLDSSRGGYTF,TGTGCCAGCAGCTTAGACAGCAGTCGCGGGGGCTACACCTTC
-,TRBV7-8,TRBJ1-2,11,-,CASSAGRGYTF,TGTGCCAGCAGCGCAGGGCGAGGCTACACCTTC
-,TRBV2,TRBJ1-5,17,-,CASRPRGFQRSNQPQHF,TGTGCCAGCAGACCGCGGGGTTTCCAACGGAGCAATCAGCCCCAGCATTTT